The T cell receptor (beta chain) under discussion was sequenced for a study of blood T cell repertoires in COVID-19. In the study overall: Both acute and convalescent COVID-19 samples were obtained from the United States, Italy and Spain. T cells, B-cell-depleted T cells, or PBMCs provided the cDNA or gDNA that served as material.

Symptom resolution, clearance, or two negative PCRs marked donors in Cohort 3 as recovered. Sequencing used immunoSEQ multiplex PCR; TCRdb keeps in-frame clones, though not all of them. The sample lists 110,000 to 150,000 clones, around 73% occurring once. Trimming cost V 1 base and J 7 bases, with 9 bases left between them. The CDR3 is made up of 13 amino acids. Germline-derived CDR1 and CDR2 are SGHDT and YYEEEE. The source is a woman aged 50 to 65 who had recovered from COVID-19. The sample consisted of PBMCs or T cells enriched from blood (not recorded which). The genes are TRBV5-6 and TRBJ2-1, with D uncertain. In DNA, the CDR3 is TGTGCCAGCAGCTTGAGACAATTTAATGAGCAGTTCTTC. This codes for CASSLRQFNEQFF.